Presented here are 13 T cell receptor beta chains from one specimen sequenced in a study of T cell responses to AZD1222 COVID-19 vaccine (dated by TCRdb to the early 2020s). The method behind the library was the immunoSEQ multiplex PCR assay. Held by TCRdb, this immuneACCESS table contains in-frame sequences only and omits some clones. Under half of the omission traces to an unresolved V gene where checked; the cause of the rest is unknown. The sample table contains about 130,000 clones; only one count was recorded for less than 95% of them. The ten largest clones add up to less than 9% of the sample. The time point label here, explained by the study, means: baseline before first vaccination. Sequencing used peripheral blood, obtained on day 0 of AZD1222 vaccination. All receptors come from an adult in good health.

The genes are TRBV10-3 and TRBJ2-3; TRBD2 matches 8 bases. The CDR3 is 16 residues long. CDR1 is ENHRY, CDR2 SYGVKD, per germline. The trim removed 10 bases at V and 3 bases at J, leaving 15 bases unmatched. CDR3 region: CATGLSRGAGTDTQYF. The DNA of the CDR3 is TGTGCCACCGGGCTCTCGCGGGGGGCGGGAACAGATACGCAGTATTTT.

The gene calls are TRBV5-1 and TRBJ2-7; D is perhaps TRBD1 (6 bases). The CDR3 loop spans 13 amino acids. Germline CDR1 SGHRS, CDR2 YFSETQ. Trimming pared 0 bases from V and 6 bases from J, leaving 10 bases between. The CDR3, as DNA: TGCGCCAGCAGCTTGGTACAGGGAGTCGAGCAGTACTTC. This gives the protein CASSLVQGVEQYF.

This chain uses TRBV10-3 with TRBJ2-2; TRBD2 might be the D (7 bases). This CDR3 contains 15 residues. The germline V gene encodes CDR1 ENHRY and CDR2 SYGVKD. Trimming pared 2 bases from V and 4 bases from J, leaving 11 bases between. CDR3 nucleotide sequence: TGTGCCATCAGTGAGCGGGGGGCCCCCACCGGGGAGCTGTTTTTT. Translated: CAISERGAPTGELFF.

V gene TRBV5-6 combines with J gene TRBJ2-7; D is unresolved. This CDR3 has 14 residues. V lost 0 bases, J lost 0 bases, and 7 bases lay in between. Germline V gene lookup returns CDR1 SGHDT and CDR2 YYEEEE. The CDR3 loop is CASSLGLSSYEQYF. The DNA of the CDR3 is TGTGCCAGCAGCTTGGGCCTAAGCTCCTACGAGCAGTACTTC.

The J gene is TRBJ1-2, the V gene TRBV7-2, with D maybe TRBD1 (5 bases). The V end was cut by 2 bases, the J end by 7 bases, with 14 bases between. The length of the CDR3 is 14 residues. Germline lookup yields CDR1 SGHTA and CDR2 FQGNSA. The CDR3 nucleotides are TGTGCCAGCAGCTTATCCGGGGCGGGTATTGGCTACACCTTC. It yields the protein CASSLSGAGIGYTF. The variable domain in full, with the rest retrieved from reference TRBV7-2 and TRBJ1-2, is GAGVSQSPSNKVTEKGKDVELRCDPISGHTALYWYRQSLGQGLEFLIYFQGNSAPDKSGLPSDRFSAERTGGSVSTLTIQRTQQEDSAVYLCASSLSGAGIGYTFGSGTRLTVV.

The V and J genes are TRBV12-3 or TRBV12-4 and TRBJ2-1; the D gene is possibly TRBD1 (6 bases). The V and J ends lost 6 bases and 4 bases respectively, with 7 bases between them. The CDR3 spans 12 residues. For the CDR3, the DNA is TGTGCCAGCAGCGGACAGTACAATGAGCAGTTCTTC. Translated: CASSGQYNEQFF.

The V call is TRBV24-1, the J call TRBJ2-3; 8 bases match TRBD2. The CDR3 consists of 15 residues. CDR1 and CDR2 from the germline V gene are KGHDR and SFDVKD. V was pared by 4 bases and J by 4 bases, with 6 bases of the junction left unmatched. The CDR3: CATSEGAGGPDTQYF. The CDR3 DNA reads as TGTGCCACCAGTGAAGGGGCGGGGGGTCCAGATACGCAGTATTTT.

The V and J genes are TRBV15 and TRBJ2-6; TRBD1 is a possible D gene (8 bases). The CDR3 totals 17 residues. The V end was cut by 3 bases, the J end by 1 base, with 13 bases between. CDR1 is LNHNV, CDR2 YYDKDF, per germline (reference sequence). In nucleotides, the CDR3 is TGTGCCACCAGCAGGACAGGGGAGGGGTCTGGGGCCAACGTCCTGACTTTC. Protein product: CATSRTGEGSGANVLTF.

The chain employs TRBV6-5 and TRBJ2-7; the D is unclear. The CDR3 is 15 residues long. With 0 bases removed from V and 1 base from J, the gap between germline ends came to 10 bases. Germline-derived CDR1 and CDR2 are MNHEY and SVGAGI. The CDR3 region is CASSYSSPRSYEQYF. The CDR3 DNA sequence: TGTGCCAGCAGTTACTCGTCCCCTCGGTCCTACGAGCAGTACTTC.

The CDR3 region is CASSTHGGKGSGRFQETQYF. The CDR3 region has the DNA TGTGCCAGCAGCACACACGGGGGTAAGGGAAGCGGGAGATTCCAAGAGACCCAGTACTTC. The chain has TRBV7-9 and TRBJ2-5; 8 positions match TRBD2. This CDR3 is 20 amino acids long. Germline-derived CDR1 and CDR2 are SEHNR and FQNEAQ (reference sequence). The trim removed 5 bases at V and 1 base at J, leaving 21 bases unmatched.

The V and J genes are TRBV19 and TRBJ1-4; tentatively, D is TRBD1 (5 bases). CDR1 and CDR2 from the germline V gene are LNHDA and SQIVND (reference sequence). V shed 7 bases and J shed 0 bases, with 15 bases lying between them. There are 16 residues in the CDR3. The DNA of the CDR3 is TGTGCCAGTAATGACCTAAGAGGGGCAACTAATGAAAAACTGTTTTTT. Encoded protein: CASNDLRGATNEKLFF.

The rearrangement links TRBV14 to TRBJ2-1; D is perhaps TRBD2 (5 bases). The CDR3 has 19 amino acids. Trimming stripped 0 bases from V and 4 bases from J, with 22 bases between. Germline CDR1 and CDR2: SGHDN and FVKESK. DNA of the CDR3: TGTGCCAGCAGCCAAGATGTCGGAGGAAGACCACATTATTACAATGAGCAGTTCTTC. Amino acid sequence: CASSQDVGGRPHYYNEQFF.

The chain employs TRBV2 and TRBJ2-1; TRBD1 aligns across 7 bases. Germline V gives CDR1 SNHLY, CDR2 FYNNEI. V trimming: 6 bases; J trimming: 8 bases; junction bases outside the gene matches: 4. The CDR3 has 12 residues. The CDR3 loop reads CASSDDRDEQFF. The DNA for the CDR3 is TGTGCCAGCAGCGACGACAGGGATGAGCAGTTCTTC.